This TCR beta chain was identified during a study of sequential checkpoint blockade in melanoma. Study-level information: Patients were randomized 1:1 to nivolumab-then-ipilimumab or ipilimumab-then-nivolumab first-line.

The CDR3 totals 13 residues. Germline V gene sequence: CDR1 LNHDA, CDR2 SQIVND (reference sequence). The V and J ends lost 3 bases and 4 bases respectively, with 10 bases between them. The sample's treatment: randomized to nivolumab then ipilimumab (arm A) or the reverse (arm B). Repertoires were generated with immunoSEQ multiplex PCR, while TCRdb's copy carries only in-frame clones and drops some. The sample carries about 28,000 clones, less than 90% recorded once. The clonotype was recovered from a human donor with melanoma. The chain uses TRBV19 and TRBJ2-7, with D perhaps matching TRBD1 (6 bases). Specimen: CD8+ T cells sorted from blood (inferred from file names), collected from a patient given nivolumab and ipilimumab in sequence. CDR3 sequence (DNA): TGTGCCAGTAGTATGGGGGCAGAGTACGAGCAGTACTTC. Translation gives CASSMGAEYEQYF.